Following are 24 T cell receptor beta chains from one sample sequenced in a study of T cell responses to AZD1222 COVID-19 vaccine. Method: immunoSEQ multiplex PCR; TCRdb's copy keeps in-frame clones and lacks some. There are about 120,000 clones in the sample; roughly 89% occur only once, and about 29% lies in the top ten. The sample in question was peripheral blood, obtained on day 0 of AZD1222 vaccination. These receptors were taken from an adult in good health.

This chain joins TRBV18 and TRBJ2-5; D not certain. V was pared by 5 bases and J by 0 bases, with 4 bases between. Germline V gene data show CDR1 as KGHSH and CDR2 as LQKENI. The CDR3 contains 12 residues. CDR3 amino acids: CASSRDQETQYF. In DNA, the CDR3 is TGTGCCAGCTCAAGGGACCAAGAGACCCAGTACTTC. The entire variable domain, with the rest obtained from reference TRBV18 and TRBJ2-5, is as follows: NAGVMQNPRHLVRRRGQEARLRCSPMKGHSHVYWYRQLPEEGLKFMVYLQKENIIDESGMPKERFSAEFPKEGPSILRIQQVVRGDSAAYFCASSRDQETQYFGPGTRLLVL.

The count of this clone is one. The CDR3 here is CSVESGETQYF. The DNA of the CDR3 is TGCAGTGTAGAATCGGGAGAGACCCAGTACTTC. This sequence joins TRBV20-1 and TRBJ2-5; unclear D gene. The length of the CDR3 is 11 residues. Per the germline V gene, CDR1 is DFQATT and CDR2 is SNEGSKA (reference sequence). With 7 bases removed from V and 4 bases from J, the gap between germline ends came to 10 bases.

This clone was detected a few times. The V gene is TRBV11-1, the J gene TRBJ1-5; D not resolved. This CDR3 has 13 residues. Germline V gives CDR1 SGHAT, CDR2 FQDESV (reference sequence). V dropped 1 base and J dropped 3 bases, with 4 bases sitting between them. The CDR3 protein is CASSLEVNQPQHF. The DNA of the CDR3 is TGTGCCAGCAGCTTAGAAGTCAATCAGCCCCAGCATTTT.

The chain has TRBV18 and TRBJ1-6, with D uncertain. This CDR3 has 16 amino acids. Germline CDR1 reads KGHSH; CDR2 reads LQKENI. Deletions cut 3 bases from V and 0 bases from J, with 9 bases between. The CDR3 loop is CASSPESPSYNSPLHF. CDR3 nucleotide sequence: TGTGCCAGCTCACCGGAGTCGCCCTCCTATAATTCACCCCTCCACTTT.

V is TRBV5-4 and J is TRBJ1-2; 8 bases map to TRBD1. The CDR3 loop spans 15 amino acids. CDR1 and CDR2 from the germline V gene are SGHNT and YYREEE (reference sequence). Germline trimming cut 4 bases from V and 3 bases from J; bases unmatched to any gene: 8. The chain's CDR3 is CASSRSGGFDYGYTF. The CDR3, as DNA: TGTGCCAGCAGCAGATCAGGGGGCTTCGACTATGGCTACACCTTC.

This clone appeared once. The chain links TRBV7-2 to TRBJ2-3, with TRBD2 identical over 10 bases. Germline CDR1 and CDR2: SGHTA and FQGNSA. This CDR3 has 17 residues. Losses at the gene ends were 4 bases for V and 3 bases for J; bases not matched to a gene: 10. CDR3 sequence (DNA): TGTGCCAGCAGCTCCTTCCTAGCGGGGGCCGGAACAGATACGCAGTATTTT. Translated: CASSSFLAGAGTDTQYF.

This sequence joins TRBV6-2 or TRBV6-3 and TRBJ2-7; D gene ambiguous. Trimming took 6 bases from V and 0 from J, leaving 3 bases between them. Germline V gives CDR1 MNHEY, CDR2 SVGEGT. The length of the CDR3 is 11 residues. In nucleotides, the CDR3 is TGTGCCAGCAGCAACTCCTACGAGCAGTACTTC. Translated: CASSNSYEQYF.

This chain connects TRBV9 to TRBJ2-3, with D unclear. CDR1 and CDR2 from the germline V gene are SGDLS and YYNGEE. V lost 3 bases, J lost 6 bases, and 14 bases lay in between. The length of the CDR3 is 14 residues. The CDR3 nucleotides read TGTGCCAGCAGCGGCAGGCTAGAACTCGATACGCAGTATTTT. This gives the protein CASSGRLELDTQYF.

J is TRBJ2-1 and V is TRBV27, with 7 nucleotides matching TRBD2. The V segment lost 1 base and the J segment 2 bases; nucleotides outside the gene matches: 8. The CDR3 loop spans 17 amino acids. Germline CDR1 MNHEY, CDR2 SMNVEV (reference sequence). CDR3 in DNA: TGTGCCAGCAGTTTATTCGGTGGCGGGAGTACCTACAATGAGCAGTTCTTC. Amino acid sequence: CASSLFGGGSTYNEQFF.

This chain connects TRBV6-5 to TRBJ1-1, with D unresolved. Trimming took off 2 bases at V and 2 bases at J, with 15 bases between the two ends. Germline lookup yields CDR1 MNHEY and CDR2 SVGAGI. The CDR3 has 16 amino acids. In DNA, the CDR3 is TGTGCCAGCAGTTACCCTGTCTGGCAGAGCAACACTGAAGCTTTCTTT. It encodes CASSYPVWQSNTEAFF.

The chain carries TRBV4-1 and TRBJ1-5, with D hard to call. The germline V and J ends were trimmed by 0 bases and 7 bases, with 13 bases remaining between them. Germline V gives CDR1 MGHRA, CDR2 YSYEKL. CDR3 size: 15 residues. The CDR3 sequence: CASSQDRVWGQPQHF. The DNA for the CDR3 is TGCGCCAGCAGCCAAGATCGGGTCTGGGGACAGCCCCAGCATTTT.

This clone was counted only a few times. The rearrangement links TRBV6-5 to TRBJ1-1; no definite D call. This CDR3 is 13 amino acids long. Germline V lookup: CDR1 MNHEY, CDR2 SVGAGI. V gave up 4 bases and J gave up 3 bases, with 9 bases separating them. CDR3 DNA: TGTGCCAGCAGTTTATTAGGGTACACTGAAGCTTTCTTT. This sequence encodes CASSLLGYTEAFF.

The chain combines TRBV6-5 with TRBJ2-1, with TRBD1 matching over 10 bases. Germline values: CDR1 MNHEY, CDR2 SVGAGI. This CDR3 comprises 14 residues. The J segment lost 7 bases and the V segment lost 5 bases, leaving 5 bases of the junction unmatched. CDR3 amino acids: CASSRDRGGNEQFF. The DNA for the CDR3 is TGTGCCAGCAGTCGGGACAGGGGAGGGAATGAGCAGTTCTTC.

This clone came up once. CDR3 DNA: TGTGCCAGTAGTACCCCCGGCGGGAGTCAGTTGCAGTACTTC. This codes for CASSTPGGSQLQYF. This sequence joins TRBV19 and TRBJ2-5, with 7 bases matching TRBD2. The CDR3 covers 14 residues. CDR1 and CDR2 (germline): LNHDA, SQIVND (reference sequence). J gave up 11 bases and V 4 bases, and 13 bases lay outside the gene matches.

The chain employs TRBV29-1 and TRBJ1-3; the match to TRBD1 covers 9 bases. CDR1 is SQVTM, CDR2 ANQGSEA, per germline. Germline trimming cut 6 bases from V and 4 bases from J; bases unmatched to any gene: 4. The CDR3 is 13 amino acids. In nucleotides, the CDR3 is TGCAGCGTCGCTGACAGGGGGGGAAACACCATATATTTT. Residues: CSVADRGGNTIYF.

The chain uses TRBV6-5 and TRBJ1-4; a weak D match, TRBD1 (5 bases). Trimming cost V 8 bases and J 8 bases, with 12 bases left between them. Looked up from germline, CDR1 is MNHEY and CDR2 is SVGAGI. The CDR3 runs to 12 residues. This CDR3 reads CASRQGEEKLFF. CDR3 DNA: TGTGCCAGCCGGCAGGGAGAAGAAAAACTGTTTTTT.

V and J are TRBV5-1 and TRBJ2-5; possible D gene TRBD2, 6 bases. Germline CDR1 SGHRS, CDR2 YFSETQ. V dropped 6 bases and J dropped 3 bases, with 18 bases sitting between them. The CDR3 length is 15 residues. The CDR3 DNA follows: TGCGCCAGCACGCGGGGAGGTTTGGTAGAAGAGACCCAGTACTTC. This codes for CASTRGGLVEETQYF. Together with reference TRBV5-1 and TRBJ2-5, the CDR3 gives the full variable domain: KAGVTQTPRYLIKTRGQQVTLSCSPISGHRSVSWYQQTPGQGLQFLFEYFSETQRNKGNFPGRFSGRQFSNSRSEMNVSTLELGDSALYLCASTRGGLVEETQYFGPGTRLLVL.

The gene calls are TRBV6-6 and TRBJ1-5; D gene uncertain. The V end lost 0 bases, the J end lost 1 base, and 4 bases lay between the germline ends. The germline V gene has CDR1 MNHNY and CDR2 SVGAGI (reference sequence). CDR3 length equals 14 residues. In DNA, the CDR3 is TGTGCCAGCAGTTACTCGACCAGCAATCAGCCCCAGCATTTT. This codes for CASSYSTSNQPQHF.

This sequence joins TRBV10-3 and TRBJ2-5; D gene uncertain. There are 11 residues in the CDR3. Trimming left V 6 bases short and J 2 bases short, with 4 bases between. CDR1 is ENHRY and CDR2 is SYGVKD in the germline V gene. The CDR3 reads CAIRIQETQYF. The CDR3 nucleotides are TGTGCCATCAGGATACAAGAGACCCAGTACTTC.

The chain combines TRBV29-1 with TRBJ2-3, with D possibly being TRBD2 (5 bases). V lost 3 bases and J lost 2, with 6 bases in between. Germline V CDR1 and CDR2: SQVTM, ANQGSEA. The CDR3 loop spans 12 amino acids. Here the CDR3 DNA reads TGCAGCGTTGAGGACTTCACAGATACGCAGTATTTT. Translated: CSVEDFTDTQYF.

Relative to its sample, this clone is large. The V gene is TRBV27, the J gene TRBJ2-2, with 8 bases aligning to TRBD1. In germline, CDR1 is MNHEY, CDR2 SMNVEV (reference sequence). The CDR3 is 15 residues long. Trimming at V came to 6 bases and at J to 0 bases, leaving 3 bases not matched to a gene. The CDR3 nucleotides are TGTGCCAGCAGGGGACAGGCTGCGAACACCGGGGAGCTGTTTTTT. It translates to CASRGQAANTGELFF.

V and J are TRBV5-1 and TRBJ2-2; 10 bases agree with TRBD2. The CDR3 extends over 17 amino acids. V trimming: 4 bases; J trimming: 4 bases; junction bases outside the gene matches: 10. CDR1 and CDR2 from the germline V gene are SGHRS and YFSETQ. This CDR3 reads CASSGIAGGVGTGELFF. The DNA for the CDR3 is TGCGCCAGCAGCGGGATAGCGGGGGGCGTTGGCACCGGGGAGCTGTTTTTT. Supplemented by reference TRBV5-1 and TRBJ2-2, the full variable domain reads KAGVTQTPRYLIKTRGQQVTLSCSPISGHRSVSWYQQTPGQGLQFLFEYFSETQRNKGNFPGRFSGRQFSNSRSEMNVSTLELGDSALYLCASSGIAGGVGTGELFFGEGSRLTVL.

The chain combines TRBV3-1 (or the pseudogene TRBV3-2) with TRBJ1-5; tentative D call: TRBD1 (5 bases). This CDR3 contains 14 residues. Per the germline V gene, CDR1 is LGHDT and CDR2 is YNNKEL (reference sequence). V was pared by 0 bases and J by 9 bases, with 12 bases between. CDR3 coding DNA: TGTGCCAGCAGCCAAGAACGGGGGGTCTGGCCCCAGCATTTT. Its translation: CASSQERGVWPQHF.

The chain joins TRBV7-2 to TRBJ2-7; TRBD1 matches 7 bases. The J segment lost 4 bases and the V segment lost 1 base, leaving 1 base of the junction unmatched. Per germline, CDR1 SGHTA and CDR2 FQGNSA. The length of the CDR3 is 13 residues. CDR3 region: CASSLGGQYEQYF. In DNA, the CDR3 is TGTGCCAGCAGCTTAGGGGGACAGTACGAGCAGTACTTC.